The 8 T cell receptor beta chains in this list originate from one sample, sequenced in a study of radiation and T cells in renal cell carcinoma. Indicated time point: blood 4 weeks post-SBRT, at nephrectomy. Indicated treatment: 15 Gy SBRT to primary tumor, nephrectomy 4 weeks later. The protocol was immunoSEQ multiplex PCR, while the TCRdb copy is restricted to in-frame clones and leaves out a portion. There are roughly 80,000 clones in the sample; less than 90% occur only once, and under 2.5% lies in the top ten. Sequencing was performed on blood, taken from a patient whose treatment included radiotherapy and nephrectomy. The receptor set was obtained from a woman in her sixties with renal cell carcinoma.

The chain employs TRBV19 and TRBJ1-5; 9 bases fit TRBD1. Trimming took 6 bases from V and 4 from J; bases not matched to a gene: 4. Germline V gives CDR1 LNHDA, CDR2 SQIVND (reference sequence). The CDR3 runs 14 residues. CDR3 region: CASSRDRENQPQHF. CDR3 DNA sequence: TGTGCCAGTAGCCGGGACAGGGAAAATCAGCCCCAGCATTTT.

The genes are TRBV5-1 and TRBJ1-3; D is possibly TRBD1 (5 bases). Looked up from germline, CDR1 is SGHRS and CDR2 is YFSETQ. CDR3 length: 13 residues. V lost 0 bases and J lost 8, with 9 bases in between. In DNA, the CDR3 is TGCGCCAGCAGCTTGGGGGGGTTGGACACCATATATTTT. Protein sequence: CASSLGGLDTIYF.

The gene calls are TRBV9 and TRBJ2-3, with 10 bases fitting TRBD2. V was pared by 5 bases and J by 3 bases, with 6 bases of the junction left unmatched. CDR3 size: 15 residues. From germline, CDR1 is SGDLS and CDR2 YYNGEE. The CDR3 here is CASSRSGRETDTQYF. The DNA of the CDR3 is TGTGCCAGCAGTCGAAGCGGGAGGGAAACAGATACGCAGTATTTT.

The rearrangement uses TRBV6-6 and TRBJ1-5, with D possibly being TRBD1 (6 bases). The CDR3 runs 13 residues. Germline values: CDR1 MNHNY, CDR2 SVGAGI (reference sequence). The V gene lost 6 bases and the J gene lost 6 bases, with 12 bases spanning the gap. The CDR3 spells CASREQGVQPQHF. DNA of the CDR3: TGTGCCAGCAGAGAACAGGGCGTTCAGCCCCAGCATTTT.

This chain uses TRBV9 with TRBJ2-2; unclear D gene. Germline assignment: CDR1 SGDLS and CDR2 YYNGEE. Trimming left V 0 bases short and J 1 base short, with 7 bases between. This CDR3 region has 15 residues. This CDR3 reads CASSVEGLNTGELFF. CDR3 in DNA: TGTGCCAGCAGCGTAGAGGGTTTGAACACCGGGGAGCTGTTTTTT.

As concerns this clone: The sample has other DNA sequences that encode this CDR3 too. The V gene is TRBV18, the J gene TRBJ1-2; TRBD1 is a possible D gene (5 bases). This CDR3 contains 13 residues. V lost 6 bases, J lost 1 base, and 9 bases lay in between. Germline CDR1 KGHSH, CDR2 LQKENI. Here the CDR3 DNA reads TGTGCCAGCTCTCCCGACAGTAACTATGGCTACACCTTC. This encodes CASSPDSNYGYTF.

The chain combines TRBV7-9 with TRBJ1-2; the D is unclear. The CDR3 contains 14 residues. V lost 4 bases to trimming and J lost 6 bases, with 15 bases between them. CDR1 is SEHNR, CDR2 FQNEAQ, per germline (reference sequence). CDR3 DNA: TGTGCCAGCAGCTCCCGACCCGGGCCCGATGGCTACACCTTC. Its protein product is CASSSRPGPDGYTF.

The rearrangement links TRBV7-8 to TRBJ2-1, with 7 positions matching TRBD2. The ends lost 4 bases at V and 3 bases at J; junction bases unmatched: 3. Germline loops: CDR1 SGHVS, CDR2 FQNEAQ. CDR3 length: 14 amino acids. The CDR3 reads CASSSSGSYNEQFF. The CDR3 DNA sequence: TGTGCCAGCAGCTCTAGCGGAAGCTACAATGAGCAGTTCTTC.